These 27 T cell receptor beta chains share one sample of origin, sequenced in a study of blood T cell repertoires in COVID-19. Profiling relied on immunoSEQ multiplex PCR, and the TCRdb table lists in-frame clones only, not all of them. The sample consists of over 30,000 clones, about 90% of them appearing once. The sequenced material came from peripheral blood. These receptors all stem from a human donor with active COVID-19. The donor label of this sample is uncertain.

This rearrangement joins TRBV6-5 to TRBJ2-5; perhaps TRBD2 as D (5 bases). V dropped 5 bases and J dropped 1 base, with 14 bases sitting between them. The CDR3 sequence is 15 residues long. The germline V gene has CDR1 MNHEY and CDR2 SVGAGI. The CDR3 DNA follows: TGTGCCAGCAGTCAACGACGGGGTACCCAAGAGACCCAGTACTTC. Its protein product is CASSQRRGTQETQYF.

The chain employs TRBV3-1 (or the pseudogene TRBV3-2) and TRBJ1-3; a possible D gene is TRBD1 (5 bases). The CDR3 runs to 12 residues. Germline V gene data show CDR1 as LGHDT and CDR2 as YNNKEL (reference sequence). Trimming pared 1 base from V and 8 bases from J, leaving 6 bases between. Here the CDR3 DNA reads TGTGCCAGCAGCCAAGGGGGCGACACCATATATTTT. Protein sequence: CASSQGGDTIYF.

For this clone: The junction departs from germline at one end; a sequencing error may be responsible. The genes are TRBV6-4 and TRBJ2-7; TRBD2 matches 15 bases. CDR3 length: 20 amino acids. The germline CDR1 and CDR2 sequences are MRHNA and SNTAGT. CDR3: CASSGGLAGGLFRFSHEQYF. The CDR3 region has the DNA TGTGCCAGCAGTGGCGGACTAGCGGGGGGGCTTTTCAGGTTCTCCCACGAGCAGTACTTC.

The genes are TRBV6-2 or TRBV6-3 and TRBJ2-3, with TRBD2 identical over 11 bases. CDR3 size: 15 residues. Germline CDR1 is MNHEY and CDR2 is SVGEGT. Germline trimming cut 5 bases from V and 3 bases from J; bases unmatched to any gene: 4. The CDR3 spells CASSERLAGTDTQYF. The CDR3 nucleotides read TGTGCCAGCAGTGAGAGACTAGCGGGGACAGATACGCAGTATTTT.

Here the CDR3 reads CASSPRPGVDTQYF. The CDR3 bases are TGTGCCAGTAGTCCCCGGCCGGGAGTCGATACGCAGTATTTT. The J gene is TRBJ2-3, the V gene TRBV19; TRBD2 might be the D (6 bases). Germline V CDR1 and CDR2: LNHDA, SQIVND (reference sequence). V lost 5 bases and J lost 6, with 15 bases in between. The CDR3 has 14 residues.

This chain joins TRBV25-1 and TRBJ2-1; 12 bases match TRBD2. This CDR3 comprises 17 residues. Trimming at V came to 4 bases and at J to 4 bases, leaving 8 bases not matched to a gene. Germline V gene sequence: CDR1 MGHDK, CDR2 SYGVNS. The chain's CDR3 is CASSGASGGGLYNEQFF. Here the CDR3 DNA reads TGTGCCAGCAGTGGTGCTAGCGGGGGGGGACTGTACAATGAGCAGTTCTTC.

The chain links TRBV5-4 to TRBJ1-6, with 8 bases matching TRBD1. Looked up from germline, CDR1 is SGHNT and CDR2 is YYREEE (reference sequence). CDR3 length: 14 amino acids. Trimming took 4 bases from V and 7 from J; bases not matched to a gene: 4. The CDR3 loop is CASSLRTGNSPLHF. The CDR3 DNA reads TGTGCCAGCAGCCTACGGACAGGGAATTCACCCCTCCACTTT.

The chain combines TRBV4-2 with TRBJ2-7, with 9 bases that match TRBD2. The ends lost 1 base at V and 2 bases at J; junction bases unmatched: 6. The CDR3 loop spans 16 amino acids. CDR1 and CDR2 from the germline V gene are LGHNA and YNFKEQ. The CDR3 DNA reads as TGTGCCAGCAGCCAAGCTGGGCCTAGCGGGGCCTACGAGCAGTACTTC. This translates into CASSQAGPSGAYEQYF.

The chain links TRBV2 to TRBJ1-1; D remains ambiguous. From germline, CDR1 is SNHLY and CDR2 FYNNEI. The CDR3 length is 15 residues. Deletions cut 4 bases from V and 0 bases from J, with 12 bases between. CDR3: CASSVGSPMNTEAFF. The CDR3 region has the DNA TGTGCCAGCAGTGTGGGTAGCCCGATGAACACTGAAGCTTTCTTT.

CDR3 DNA: TGTGCCAGTTTATCGACTAGCGGACACTACGAGCAGTACTTC. Translating gives CASLSTSGHYEQYF. The chain couples TRBV28 to TRBJ2-7, with 9 bases aligning to TRBD2. V was pared by 9 bases and J by 3 bases, with 9 bases of the junction left unmatched. The CDR3 runs to 14 residues. Germline V gene data show CDR1 as MDHEN and CDR2 as SYDVKM. Variable domain in full (rest from reference TRBV28 and TRBJ2-7): DVKVTQSSRYLVKRTGEKVFLECVQDMDHENMFWYRQDPGLGLRLIYFSYDVKMKEKGDIPEGYSVSREKKERFSLILESASTNQTSMYLCASLSTSGHYEQYFGPGTRLTVT.

This chain's CDR3 is CASSPQDRAIGAFF. The CDR3 region has the DNA TGTGCCAGCTCACCACAGGACAGGGCTATAGGCGCGTTCTTT. This rearrangement joins TRBV18 to TRBJ1-1; 8 bases map to TRBD1. The V and J ends lost 1 base and 14 bases, in that order; junction bases with no gene match: 12. The CDR3 spans 14 residues. Per the germline V gene, CDR1 is KGHSH and CDR2 is LQKENI.

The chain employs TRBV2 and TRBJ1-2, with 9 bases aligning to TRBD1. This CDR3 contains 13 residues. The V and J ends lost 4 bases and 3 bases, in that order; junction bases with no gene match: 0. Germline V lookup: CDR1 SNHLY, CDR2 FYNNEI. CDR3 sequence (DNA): TGTGCCAGCAGTGGGGACAGGGACTATGGCTACACCTTC. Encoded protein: CASSGDRDYGYTF.

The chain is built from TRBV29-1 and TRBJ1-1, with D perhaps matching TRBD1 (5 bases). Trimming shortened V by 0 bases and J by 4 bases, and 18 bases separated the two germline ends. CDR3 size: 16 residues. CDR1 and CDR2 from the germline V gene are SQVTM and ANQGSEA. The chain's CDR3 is CSVEDPMGTWGTEAFF. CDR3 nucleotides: TGCAGCGTTGAAGATCCGATGGGGACTTGGGGCACTGAAGCTTTCTTT.

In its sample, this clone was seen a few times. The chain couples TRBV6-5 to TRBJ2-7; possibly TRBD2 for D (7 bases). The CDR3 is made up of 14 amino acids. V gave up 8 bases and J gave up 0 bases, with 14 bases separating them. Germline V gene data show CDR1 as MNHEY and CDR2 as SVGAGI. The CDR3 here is CASAQRGGSYEQYF. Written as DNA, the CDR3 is TGTGCCAGCGCCCAAAGGGGGGGCTCCTACGAGCAGTACTTC.

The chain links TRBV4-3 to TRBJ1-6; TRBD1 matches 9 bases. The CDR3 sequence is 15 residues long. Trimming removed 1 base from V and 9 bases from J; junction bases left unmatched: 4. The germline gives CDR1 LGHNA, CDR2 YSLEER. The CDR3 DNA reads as TGCGCCAGCAGCCAAGGGGACAGGGTTGGTTCACCCCTCCACTTT. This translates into CASSQGDRVGSPLHF.

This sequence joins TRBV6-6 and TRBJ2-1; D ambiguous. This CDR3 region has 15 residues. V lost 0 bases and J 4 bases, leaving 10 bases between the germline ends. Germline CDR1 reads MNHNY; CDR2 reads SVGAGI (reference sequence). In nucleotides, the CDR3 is TGTGCCAGCAGTTACTCTGCATCAGGTTACAATGAGCAGTTCTTC. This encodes CASSYSASGYNEQFF.

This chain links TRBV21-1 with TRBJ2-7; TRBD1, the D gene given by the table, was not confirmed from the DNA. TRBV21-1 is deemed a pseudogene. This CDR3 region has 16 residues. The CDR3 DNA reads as TGTGCCAGCAACTTTACCCGGGGGACAGGGGGGTACGAGCAGTACTTC. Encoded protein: CASNFTRGTGGYEQYF.

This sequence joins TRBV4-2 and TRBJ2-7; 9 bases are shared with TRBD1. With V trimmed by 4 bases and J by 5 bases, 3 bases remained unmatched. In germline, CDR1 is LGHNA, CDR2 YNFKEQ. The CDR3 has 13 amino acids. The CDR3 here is CASSPRQGDEQYF. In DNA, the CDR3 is TGTGCCAGCAGCCCGAGACAGGGGGACGAGCAGTACTTC.

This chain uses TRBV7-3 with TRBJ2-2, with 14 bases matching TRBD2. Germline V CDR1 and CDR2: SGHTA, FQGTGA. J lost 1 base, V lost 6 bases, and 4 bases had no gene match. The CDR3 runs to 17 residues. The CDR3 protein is CASRPGLAGGNTGELFF. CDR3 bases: TGTGCCAGCAGGCCTGGACTAGCGGGGGGGAACACCGGGGAGCTGTTTTTT.

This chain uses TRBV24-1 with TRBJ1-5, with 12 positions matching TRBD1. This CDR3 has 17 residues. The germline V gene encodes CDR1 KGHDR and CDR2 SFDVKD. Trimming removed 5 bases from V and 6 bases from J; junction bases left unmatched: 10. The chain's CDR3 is CATSANPGQGAFQPQHF. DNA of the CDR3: TGTGCCACCAGTGCTAATCCGGGACAGGGGGCTTTTCAGCCCCAGCATTTT.

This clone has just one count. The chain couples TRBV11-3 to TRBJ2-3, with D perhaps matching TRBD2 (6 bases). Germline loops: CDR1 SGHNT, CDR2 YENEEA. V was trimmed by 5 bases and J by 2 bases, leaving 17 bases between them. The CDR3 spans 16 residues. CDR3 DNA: TGTGCCAGCAGCCCCAGGCGGGACCCAAACACAGATACGCAGTATTTT. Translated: CASSPRRDPNTDTQYF.

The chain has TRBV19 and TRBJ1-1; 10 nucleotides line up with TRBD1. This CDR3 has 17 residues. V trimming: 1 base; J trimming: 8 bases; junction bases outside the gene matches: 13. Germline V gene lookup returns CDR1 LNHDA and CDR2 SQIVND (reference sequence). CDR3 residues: CASSIGGTGVRGKEAFF. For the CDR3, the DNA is TGTGCCAGTAGTATAGGGGGGACAGGGGTAAGGGGTAAGGAAGCTTTCTTT.

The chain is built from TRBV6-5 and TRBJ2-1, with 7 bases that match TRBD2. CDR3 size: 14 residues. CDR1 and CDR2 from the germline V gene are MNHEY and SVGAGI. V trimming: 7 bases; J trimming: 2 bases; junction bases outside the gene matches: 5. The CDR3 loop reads CASTRDYTYNEQFF. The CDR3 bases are TGTGCCAGCACCCGGGACTACACCTACAATGAGCAGTTCTTC.

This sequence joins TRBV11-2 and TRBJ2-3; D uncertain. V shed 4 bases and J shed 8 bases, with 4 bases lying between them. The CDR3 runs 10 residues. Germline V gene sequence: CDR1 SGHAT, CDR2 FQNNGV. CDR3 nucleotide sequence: TGTGCCAGCAGCTCCGTTACGCAGTATTTT. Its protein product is CASSSVTQYF.

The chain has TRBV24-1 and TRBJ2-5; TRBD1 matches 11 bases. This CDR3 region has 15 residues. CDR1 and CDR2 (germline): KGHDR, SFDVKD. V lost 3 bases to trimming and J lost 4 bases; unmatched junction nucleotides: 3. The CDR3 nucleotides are TGTGCCACCAGTGATAGGACAGGGGGCAGAGAGACCCAGTACTTC. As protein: CATSDRTGGRETQYF.

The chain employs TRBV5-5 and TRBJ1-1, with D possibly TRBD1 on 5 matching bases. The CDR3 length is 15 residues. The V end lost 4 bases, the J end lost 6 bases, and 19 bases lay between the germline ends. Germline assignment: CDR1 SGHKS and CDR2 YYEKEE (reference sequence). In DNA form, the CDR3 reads TGTGCCAGCAGCCTACGGCGGTTAGGGGAATCTGAAGCTTTCTTT. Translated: CASSLRRLGESEAFF.

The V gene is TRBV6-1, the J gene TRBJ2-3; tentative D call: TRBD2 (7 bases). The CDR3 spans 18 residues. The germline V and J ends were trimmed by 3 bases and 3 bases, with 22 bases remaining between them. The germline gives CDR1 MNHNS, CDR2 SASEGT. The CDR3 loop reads CASSDAAGRGAETDTQYF. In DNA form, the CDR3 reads TGTGCCAGCAGTGACGCCGCGGGTCGGGGGGCCGAGACAGATACGCAGTATTTT.